Given below is one T cell receptor (beta chain) in context. What it binds is not known. The same CDR3 also results from other DNA sequences found in this sample. The data were taken from a study of siplizumab effects on memory and regulatory T cells. Study results and limitations: Siplizumab significantly lowered the alloreactive sequences that could be traced to unstimulated CD4+ memory cells. The study did not confirm that proliferating Tregs from siplizumab cultures were suppressive. The alloresponse seemed to draw substantially on naive T cells, which appeared more diverse than memory cells. An assignable phenotype, naive or memory, was missing from roughly 78-96% of proliferating CD4+ or CD8+ clones.

The CDR3 sequence is 13 residues long. Deletions cut 3 bases from V and 1 base from J, with 7 bases between. Germline-derived CDR1 and CDR2 are SGHNT and YYREEE (reference sequence). TCRdb keeps only in-frame clones here, not all; method: immunoSEQ multiplex PCR. This table has some 97,000 clones, approximately 92% appearing once. The source material was CD4+ T cells sorted from blood. This receptor was identified in a human donor in good health. The V gene is TRBV5-4, the J gene TRBJ2-5; the D is unclear. CDR3 sequence (DNA): TGTGCCAGCAGCTCCACAGCCCAAGAGACCCAGTACTTC. This translates into CASSSTAQETQYF.